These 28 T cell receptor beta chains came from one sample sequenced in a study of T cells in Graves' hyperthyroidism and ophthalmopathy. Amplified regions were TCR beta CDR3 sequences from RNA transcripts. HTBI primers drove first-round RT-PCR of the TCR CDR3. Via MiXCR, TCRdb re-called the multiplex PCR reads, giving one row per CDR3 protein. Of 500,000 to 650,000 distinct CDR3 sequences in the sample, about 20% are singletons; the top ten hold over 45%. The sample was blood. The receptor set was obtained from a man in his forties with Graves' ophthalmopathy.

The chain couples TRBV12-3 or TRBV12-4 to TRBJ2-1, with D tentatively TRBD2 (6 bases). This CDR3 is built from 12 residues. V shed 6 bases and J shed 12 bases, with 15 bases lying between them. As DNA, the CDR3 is TGTGCCAGCAGCCCACTAGCTGGAGGGCAGTTCTTC. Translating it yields CASSPLAGGQFF.

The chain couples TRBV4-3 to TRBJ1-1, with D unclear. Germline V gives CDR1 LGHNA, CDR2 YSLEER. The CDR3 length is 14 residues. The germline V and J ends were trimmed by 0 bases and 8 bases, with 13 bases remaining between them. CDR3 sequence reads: CASSQDWLRREAFF. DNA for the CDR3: TGCGCCAGCAGCCAAGATTGGTTAAGGAGAGAAGCTTTCTTT.

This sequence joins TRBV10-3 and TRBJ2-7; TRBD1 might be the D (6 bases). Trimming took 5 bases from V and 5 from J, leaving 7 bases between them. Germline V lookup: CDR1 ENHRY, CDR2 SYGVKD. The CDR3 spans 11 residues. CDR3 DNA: TGTGCCATCAGTACAGGGAACGAGCAGTACTTC. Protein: CAISTGNEQYF.

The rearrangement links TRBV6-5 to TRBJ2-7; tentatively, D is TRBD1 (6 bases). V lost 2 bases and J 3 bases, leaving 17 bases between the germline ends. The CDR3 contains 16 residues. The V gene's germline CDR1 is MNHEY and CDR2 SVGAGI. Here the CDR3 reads CASSYDSGTRVYEQYF. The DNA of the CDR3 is TGTGCCAGCAGTTACGACTCCGGGACAAGAGTCTACGAGCAGTACTTC.

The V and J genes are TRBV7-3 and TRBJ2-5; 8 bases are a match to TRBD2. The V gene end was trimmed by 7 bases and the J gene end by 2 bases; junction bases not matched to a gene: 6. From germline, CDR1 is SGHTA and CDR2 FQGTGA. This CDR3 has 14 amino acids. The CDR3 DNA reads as TGTGCCAGCACCCCGGGACTAGGGCAAGAGACCCAGTACTTC. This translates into CASTPGLGQETQYF.

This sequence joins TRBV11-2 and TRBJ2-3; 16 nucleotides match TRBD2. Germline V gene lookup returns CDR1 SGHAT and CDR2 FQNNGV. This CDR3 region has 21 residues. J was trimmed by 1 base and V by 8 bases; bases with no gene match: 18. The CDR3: CASGYPPTGTSGRAGTDTQYF. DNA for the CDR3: TGTGCCAGCGGATACCCCCCTACCGGGACTAGCGGGAGGGCGGGCACAGATACGCAGTATTTT.

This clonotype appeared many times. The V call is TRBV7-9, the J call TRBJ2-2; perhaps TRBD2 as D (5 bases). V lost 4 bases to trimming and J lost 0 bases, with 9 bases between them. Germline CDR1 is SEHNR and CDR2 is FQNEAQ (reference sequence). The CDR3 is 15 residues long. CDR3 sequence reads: CASSWLAANTGELFF. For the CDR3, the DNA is TGTGCCAGCAGCTGGCTAGCCGCGAACACCGGGGAGCTGTTTTTT.

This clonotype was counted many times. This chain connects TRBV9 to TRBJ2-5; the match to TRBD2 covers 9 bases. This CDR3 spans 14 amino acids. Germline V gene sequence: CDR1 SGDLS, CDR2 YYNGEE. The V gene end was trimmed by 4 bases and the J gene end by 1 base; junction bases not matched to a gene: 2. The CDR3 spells CASSRGGVQETQYF. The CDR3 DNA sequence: TGTGCCAGCAGCCGCGGGGGGGTCCAAGAGACCCAGTACTTC.

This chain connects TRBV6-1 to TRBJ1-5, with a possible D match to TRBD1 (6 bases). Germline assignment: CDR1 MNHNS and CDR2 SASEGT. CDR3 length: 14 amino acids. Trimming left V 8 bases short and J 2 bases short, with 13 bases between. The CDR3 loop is CASANRAGNQPQHF. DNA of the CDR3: TGTGCCAGCGCCAACAGGGCGGGCAATCAGCCCCAGCATTTT.

The CDR3 spells CASSLVKGNTNTGELFF. The CDR3 DNA reads TGTGCCAGCAGCTTGGTTAAGGGGAACACGAACACCGGGGAGCTGTTTTTT. The chain is built from TRBV5-6 and TRBJ2-2; tentatively, D is TRBD1 (5 bases). Per the germline V gene, CDR1 is SGHDT and CDR2 is YYEEEE. The CDR3 consists of 17 residues. V lost 0 bases to trimming and J lost 0 bases, with 12 bases between them.

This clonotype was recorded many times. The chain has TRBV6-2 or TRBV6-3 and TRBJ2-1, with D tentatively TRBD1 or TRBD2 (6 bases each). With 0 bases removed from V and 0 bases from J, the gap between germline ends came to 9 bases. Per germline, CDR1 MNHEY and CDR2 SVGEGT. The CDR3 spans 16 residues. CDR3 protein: CASSYSGGPSYNEQFF. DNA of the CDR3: TGTGCCAGCAGTTACTCCGGGGGCCCCTCCTACAATGAGCAGTTCTTC.

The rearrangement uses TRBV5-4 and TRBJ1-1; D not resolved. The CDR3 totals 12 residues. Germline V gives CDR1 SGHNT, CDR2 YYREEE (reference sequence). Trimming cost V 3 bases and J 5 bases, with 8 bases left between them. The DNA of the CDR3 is TGTGCCAGCAGCTACGACCTTACTGAAGCTTTCTTT. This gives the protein CASSYDLTEAFF.

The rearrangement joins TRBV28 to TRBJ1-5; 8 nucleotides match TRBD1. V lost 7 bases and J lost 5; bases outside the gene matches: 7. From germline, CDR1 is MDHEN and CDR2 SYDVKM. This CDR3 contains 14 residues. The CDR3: CASTIDRGDQPQHF. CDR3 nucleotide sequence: TGTGCCAGCACCATTGACAGGGGAGATCAGCCCCAGCATTTT.

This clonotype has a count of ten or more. DNA of the CDR3: TGTGCCAGCGTGTTGGACAGGGGGCTCACTGAAGCTTTCTTT. The encoded protein is CASVLDRGLTEAFF. The chain combines TRBV2 with TRBJ1-1; TRBD1 matches at 11 bases. Trimming removed 8 bases from V and 4 bases from J; junction bases left unmatched: 6. This CDR3 contains 14 residues. Germline V gives CDR1 SNHLY, CDR2 FYNNEI.

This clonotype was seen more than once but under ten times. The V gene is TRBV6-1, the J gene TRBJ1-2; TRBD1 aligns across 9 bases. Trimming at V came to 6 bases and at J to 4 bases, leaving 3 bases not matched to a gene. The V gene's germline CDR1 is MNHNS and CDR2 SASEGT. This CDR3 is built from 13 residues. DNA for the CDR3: TGTGCCAGCAGGGGACAGGGCCCCTATGGCTACACCTTC. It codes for CASRGQGPYGYTF.

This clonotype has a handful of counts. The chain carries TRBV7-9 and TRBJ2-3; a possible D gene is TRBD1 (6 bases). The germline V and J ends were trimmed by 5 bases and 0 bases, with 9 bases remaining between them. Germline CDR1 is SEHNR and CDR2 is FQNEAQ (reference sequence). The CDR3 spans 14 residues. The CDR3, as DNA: TGTGCCAGCAGCCGGGACAAAAGCACAGATACGCAGTATTTT. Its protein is CASSRDKSTDTQYF.

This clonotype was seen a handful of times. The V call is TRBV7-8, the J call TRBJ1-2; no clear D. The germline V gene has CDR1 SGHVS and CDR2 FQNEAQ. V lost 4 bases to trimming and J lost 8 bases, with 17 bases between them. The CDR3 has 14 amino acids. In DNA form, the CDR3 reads TGTGCCAGCAGCTCTCCCGGGCCCCATCGGGGCTACACCTTC. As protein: CASSSPGPHRGYTF.

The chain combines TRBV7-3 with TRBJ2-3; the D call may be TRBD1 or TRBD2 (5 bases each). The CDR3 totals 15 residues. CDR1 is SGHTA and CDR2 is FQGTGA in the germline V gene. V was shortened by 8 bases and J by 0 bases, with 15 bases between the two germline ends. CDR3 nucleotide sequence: TGTGCCAGCCCCACGAGGGGCGGTAGCACAGATACGCAGTATTTT. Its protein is CASPTRGGSTDTQYF.

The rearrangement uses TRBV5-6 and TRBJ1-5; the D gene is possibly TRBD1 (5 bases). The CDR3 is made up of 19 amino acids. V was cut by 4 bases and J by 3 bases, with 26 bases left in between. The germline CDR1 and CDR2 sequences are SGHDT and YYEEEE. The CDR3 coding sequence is TGTGCCAGCAGCCCTCAGGCGGGACGAGGGATACGGAACAATCAGCCCCAGCATTTT. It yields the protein CASSPQAGRGIRNNQPQHF.

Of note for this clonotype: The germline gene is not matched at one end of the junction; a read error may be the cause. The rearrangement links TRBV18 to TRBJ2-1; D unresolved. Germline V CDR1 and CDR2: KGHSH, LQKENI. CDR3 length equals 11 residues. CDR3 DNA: TGTGCCGGCTCATCATTGAATGAGCAGTTCTTC. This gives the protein CAGSSLNEQFF.

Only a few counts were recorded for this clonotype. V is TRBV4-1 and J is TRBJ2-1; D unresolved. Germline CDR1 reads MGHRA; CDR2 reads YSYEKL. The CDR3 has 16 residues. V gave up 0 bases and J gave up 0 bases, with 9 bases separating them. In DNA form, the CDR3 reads TGCGCCAGCAGCCAAGATAGGGTAAGCTCCTACAATGAGCAGTTCTTC. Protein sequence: CASSQDRVSSYNEQFF.

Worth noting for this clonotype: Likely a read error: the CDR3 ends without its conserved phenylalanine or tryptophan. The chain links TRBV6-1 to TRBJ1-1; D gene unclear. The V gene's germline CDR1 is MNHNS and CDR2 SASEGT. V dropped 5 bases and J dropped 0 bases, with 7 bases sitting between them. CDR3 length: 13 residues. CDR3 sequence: CASSRELNTEAFL. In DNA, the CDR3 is TGTGCCAGCAGTCGGGAGTTGAACACTGAAGCTTTCCTT.

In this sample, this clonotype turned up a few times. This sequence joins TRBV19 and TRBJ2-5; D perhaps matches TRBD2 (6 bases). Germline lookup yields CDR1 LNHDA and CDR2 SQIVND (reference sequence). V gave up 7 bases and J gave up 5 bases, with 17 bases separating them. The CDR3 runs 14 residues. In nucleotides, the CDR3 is TGTGCCAGTAAGCGTGATTCCGGGAGTGAGACCCAGTACTTC. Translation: CASKRDSGSETQYF.

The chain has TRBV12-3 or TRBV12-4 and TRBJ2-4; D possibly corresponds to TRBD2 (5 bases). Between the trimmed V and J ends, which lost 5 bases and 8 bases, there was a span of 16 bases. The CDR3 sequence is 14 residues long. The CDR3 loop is CASSPTRELDIQYF. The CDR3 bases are TGTGCCAGCAGTCCAACAAGGGAGTTGGACATTCAGTACTTC.

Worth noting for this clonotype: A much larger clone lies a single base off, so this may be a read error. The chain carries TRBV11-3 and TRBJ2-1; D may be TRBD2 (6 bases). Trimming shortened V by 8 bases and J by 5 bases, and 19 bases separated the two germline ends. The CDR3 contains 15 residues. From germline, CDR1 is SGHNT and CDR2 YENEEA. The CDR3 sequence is CASGARGMGNNEQFF. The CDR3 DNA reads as TGTGCCAGCGGCGCGCGGGGAATGGGAAACAATGAGCAGTTCTTC.

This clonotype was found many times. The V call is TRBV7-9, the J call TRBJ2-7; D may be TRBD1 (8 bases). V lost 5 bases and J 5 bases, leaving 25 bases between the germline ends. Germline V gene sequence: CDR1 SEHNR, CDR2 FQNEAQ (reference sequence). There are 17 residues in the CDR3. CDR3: CASSLGQGGRETDEQYF. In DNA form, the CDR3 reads TGTGCCAGCAGCCTAGGACAGGGCGGGCGGGAGACCGACGAGCAGTACTTC.

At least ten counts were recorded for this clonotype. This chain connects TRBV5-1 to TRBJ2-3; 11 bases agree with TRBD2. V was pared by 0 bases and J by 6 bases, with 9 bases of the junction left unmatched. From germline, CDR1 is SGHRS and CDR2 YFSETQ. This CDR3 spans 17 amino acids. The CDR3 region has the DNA TGCGCCAGCAGCTTGGGGTCTAGCGGGAGGAACCCCGATACGCAGTATTTT. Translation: CASSLGSSGRNPDTQYF. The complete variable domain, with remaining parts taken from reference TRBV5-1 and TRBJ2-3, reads KAGVTQTPRYLIKTRGQQVTLSCSPISGHRSVSWYQQTPGQGLQFLFEYFSETQRNKGNFPGRFSGRQFSNSRSEMNVSTLELGDSALYLCASSLGSSGRNPDTQYFGPGTRLTVL.

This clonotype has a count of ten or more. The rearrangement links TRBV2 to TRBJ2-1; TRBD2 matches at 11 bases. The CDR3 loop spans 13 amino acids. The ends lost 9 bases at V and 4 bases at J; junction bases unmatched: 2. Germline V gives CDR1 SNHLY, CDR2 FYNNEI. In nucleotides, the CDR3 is TGTGCCAGGGGGACTAGCGGTTACAATGAGCAGTTCTTC. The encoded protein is CARGTSGYNEQFF.